The clone carrying this TCR beta chain was observed a few times. The data derive from a study of blood T cell repertoires in COVID-19. Study at large: Some COVID-19 samples were acute and others convalescent; all came from the United States, Italy and Spain. From T cells, B-cell-depleted T cells, or PBMCs came the material, which was cDNA or gDNA.

Germline-derived CDR1 and CDR2 are SEHNR and FQNEAQ (reference sequence). Trimming removed 2 bases from V and 5 bases from J; junction bases left unmatched: 11. This CDR3 spans 17 amino acids. Authors' data handling: Reference gene primer amplification in the assay estimated nucleated cell counts. The method was immunoSEQ multiplex PCR; TCRdb's version includes in-frame clones alone and lacks a portion of them. That table supplies the V and J calls and clone size; D and trimming were determined from the DNA. Found here are tens of thousands of clones, roughly 80% of them singletons; the top ten hold about 14%.

The receptor comes from a woman aged 80 or over with acute or convalescent COVID-19. Material for sequencing was peripheral blood. This rearrangement joins TRBV7-9 to TRBJ2-5; 10 positions match TRBD2. This CDR3 reads CASSLIQLAGGPETQYF. In nucleotides, the CDR3 is TGTGCCAGCAGCTTAATCCAGTTAGCGGGGGGCCCGGAGACCCAGTACTTC.